Listed below are T cell receptor beta chains from one sample, sequenced in a study of blood T cell repertoires in COVID-19. Some clones are missing from TCRdb's copy, which holds only in-frame ones; the method was immunoSEQ multiplex PCR. The sample lists approximately 300,000 clones, roughly 83% occurring once. Sample: peripheral blood. These receptors originate from a woman between 45 and 65 years old with acute or convalescent COVID-19. CDR3s include the opening cysteine and the closing phenylalanine or tryptophan. The order of the fields is D gene, J gene, clone size, V gene, CDR3 protein, CDR3 DNA. A D gene is named only where the DNA matches it firmly. The size field is filled for only some rows; it gives once, few, many or a size class.

NA TRBJ2-7 NA TRBV28 CASSWGLASPYEQYF TGTGCCAGCAGTTGGGGGCTAGCTAGCCCCTACGAGCAGTACTTC
NA TRBJ1-2 NA TRBV29-1 CSVGNEGGGYTF TGCAGCGTTGGCAACGAAGGCGGTGGCTACACCTTC
NA TRBJ2-1 once TRBV7-3 CASSVGGSVGNEQFF TGTGCCAGCAGCGTCGGAGGATCCGTGGGGAATGAGCAGTTCTTC
NA TRBJ1-5 few TRBV29-1 CSFTGEDSNQPQHF TGCAGCTTTACCGGGGAGGATAGCAATCAGCCCCAGCATTTT
NA TRBJ2-1 once TRBV7-2 CASSLRLEYNEQFF TGTGCCAGCAGCCTCAGACTAGAATACAATGAGCAGTTCTTC
TRBD1 TRBJ1-1 NA TRBV27 CASSPDRGTSAFF TGTGCCAGCAGTCCGGACAGGGGGACGTCAGCTTTCTTT
TRBD1 TRBJ1-5 NA TRBV11-3 CASSSWGQAPWQPQHF TGTGCCAGCAGCTCATGGGGACAGGCGCCTTGGCAGCCCCAGCATTTT
TRBD2 TRBJ2-7 NA TRBV28 CASSWPAGRASYEQYF TGTGCCAGCAGTTGGCCCGCGGGGAGGGCCTCCTACGAGCAGTACTTC
TRBD1 TRBJ1-2 NA TRBV19 CASSIQGGGYGYTF TGTGCCAGTAGTATACAGGGGGGCGGCTATGGCTACACCTTC
TRBD1 TRBJ1-1 once TRBV29-1 CSAKPGQGATEAFF TGCAGCGCCAAACCCGGACAGGGGGCGACTGAAGCTTTCTTT
NA TRBJ1-3 few TRBV9 CASSVTGSLSGNTIYF TGTGCCAGCAGCGTTACCGGGTCACTCTCTGGAAACACCATATATTTT
TRBD2 TRBJ2-1 NA TRBV19 CASTGLAGGFNEQFF TGTGCCAGCACCGGACTAGCGGGAGGTTTTAATGAGCAGTTCTTC
TRBD1 TRBJ1-1 NA TRBV29-1 CSVGTGWLSFF TGCAGCGTGGGGACAGGGTGGCTATCTTTCTTT
TRBD2 TRBJ2-7 NA TRBV5-4 CASSPGVSAGGFSYEQYF TGTGCCAGCAGCCCCGGGGTAAGTGCGGGAGGCTTCTCCTACGAGCAGTACTTC
NA TRBJ1-1 NA TRBV7-2 CASSLSGGNTEAFF TGTGCCAGCAGCTTATCGGGGGGGAACACTGAAGCTTTCTTT
TRBD2 TRBJ2-1 NA TRBV7-8 CASSLLTRLAGKYNEQFF TGTGCCAGCAGCTTACTAACTCGCCTAGCGGGTAAATACAATGAGCAGTTCTTC
NA TRBJ1-5 NA TRBV2 CASKGSTYQPQHF TGTGCCAGCAAAGGGAGCACTTATCAGCCCCAGCATTTT
TRBD1 TRBJ2-5 NA TRBV28 CASSFPRQGVRETQYF TGTGCCAGCAGTTTCCCACGCCAGGGGGTTCGGGAGACCCAGTACTTC
TRBD2 TRBJ2-3 once TRBV7-9 CASGLLGRDWSTDTQYF TGTGCCAGCGGCTTATTAGGGAGGGACTGGAGCACAGATACGCAGTATTTT
TRBD2 TRBJ2-1 few TRBV19 CASSTGTSGSIHNEQFF TGTGCCAGTAGTACCGGGACTAGCGGGAGTATACACAATGAGCAGTTCTTC
NA TRBJ2-2 NA TRBV6-2/TRBV6-3 CASSYLLGRRLTGELFF TGTGCCAGCAGTTACCTCTTAGGCCGCAGACTCACCGGGGAGCTGTTTTTT
NA TRBJ1-3 NA TRBV7-9 CASSSPTLGNTIYF TGTGCCAGCAGCTCGCCCACTCTGGGAAACACCATATATTTT
TRBD1 TRBJ2-1 NA TRBV19 CASSILGQVNEQFF TGTGCCAGTAGTATATTGGGACAGGTCAATGAGCAGTTCTTC
TRBD1 TRBJ1-2 NA TRBV15 CATSRDLPGGDGYTF TGTGCCACCAGCAGAGATCTTCCAGGGGGCGATGGCTACACCTTC
NA TRBJ1-5 NA TRBV2 CASSEAVLDQPQHF TGTGCCAGCAGTGAAGCGGTTCTAGATCAGCCCCAGCATTTT
NA TRBJ2-2 NA TRBV5-6 CASSLLASRNTGELFF TGTGCCAGCAGCTTGTTGGCTAGTCGGAACACCGGGGAGCTGTTTTTT
NA TRBJ1-1 few TRBV7-9 CASSFGGRTEAFF TGTGCCAGCAGCTTTGGGGGCCGGACTGAAGCTTTCTTT
NA TRBJ1-2 NA TRBV28 CASSSDTGIYGYTF TGTGCCAGCAGTTCAGACACAGGGATCTATGGCTACACCTTC
NA TRBJ1-1 NA TRBV19 CASSRAEGMNTEAFF TGTGCCAGTAGTAGGGCCGAGGGCATGAACACTGAAGCTTTCTTT
TRBD2 TRBJ2-7 NA TRBV9 CASSAPGLESYEQYF TGTGCCAGCAGCGCTCCGGGACTAGAAAGTTACGAGCAGTACTTC
TRBD1 TRBJ1-2 NA TRBV3-1/TRBV3-2 CASSLGQGYNGYTF TGTGCCAGCAGCCTAGGACAGGGTTACAATGGCTACACCTTC
NA TRBJ1-1 NA TRBV7-6 CASSFQMNTEAFF TGTGCCAGCAGCTTTCAGATGAACACTGAAGCTTTCTTT
NA TRBJ2-7 once TRBV3-1/TRBV3-2 CASSQEQGRVSYEQYF TGTGCCAGCAGCCAAGAACAGGGTAGGGTCTCCTACGAGCAGTACTTC
NA TRBJ2-5 NA TRBV5-1 CASSWGRAALTQETQYF TGCGCCAGCAGCTGGGGGCGCGCCGCGCTAACTCAAGAGACCCAGTACTTC
TRBD1 TRBJ2-5 NA TRBV18 CASSLDRGQETQYF TGTGCCAGCTCTCTTGACAGGGGGCAAGAGACCCAGTACTTC
TRBD1 TRBJ2-2 NA TRBV7-9 CASSLVVGQGNSGELFF TGTGCCAGCAGCTTAGTCGTCGGACAGGGGAATTCCGGGGAGCTGTTTTTT
TRBD2 TRBJ2-1 NA TRBV5-1 CASRGLAGDNEQFF TGCGCCAGCAGAGGACTAGCGGGGGACAATGAGCAGTTCTTC
NA TRBJ1-1 NA TRBV27 CASSLSAAAEAFF TGTGCCAGCAGCTTGTCGGCAGCGGCTGAAGCTTTCTTT
TRBD2 TRBJ2-7 NA TRBV5-6 CASSSRLAGHSYEQYF TGTGCCAGCAGCTCTCGGCTAGCGGGCCACTCCTACGAGCAGTACTTC
TRBD2 TRBJ2-5 NA TRBV3-1/TRBV3-2 CASTLVAGATGTQYF TGTGCCAGCACCCTAGTAGCGGGAGCAACAGGGACCCAGTACTTC
NA TRBJ2-5 NA TRBV13 CASSPQGRETQYF TGTGCCAGCAGCCCCCAGGGGAGAGAGACCCAGTACTTC
NA TRBJ1-4 NA TRBV5-4 CASSLGEGEKLFF TGTGCCAGCAGCTTGGGCGAGGGAGAAAAACTGTTTTTT
TRBD2 TRBJ2-2 NA TRBV5-4 CASSLGLAGVTGELFF TGTGCCAGCAGCTTGGGGCTAGCGGGAGTTACCGGGGAGCTGTTTTTT
TRBD2 TRBJ2-7 NA TRBV19 CASSISPGLAYEQYF TGTGCCAGTAGCATCTCCCCCGGACTAGCTTACGAGCAGTACTTC
NA TRBJ1-2 once TRBV19 CASSIGTDYYGYTF TGTGCCAGTAGTATAGGGACTGACTACTATGGCTACACCTTC
NA TRBJ1-1 NA TRBV7-9 CASIRPGGGNTEAFF TGTGCCAGCATTAGACCCGGGGGTGGGAACACTGAAGCTTTCTTT
NA TRBJ2-4 NA TRBV10-1 CASSAQGTLPKNIQYF TGCGCCAGCAGTGCACAGGGGACTTTACCCAAAAACATTCAGTACTTC
TRBD2 TRBJ2-7 NA TRBV7-2 CASSLGLAGGYEQYF TGTGCCAGCAGCCTCGGACTAGCGGGAGGCTACGAGCAGTACTTC
NA TRBJ1-1 once TRBV3-1/TRBV3-2 CASSQEGLVLGAFF TGTGCCAGCAGCCAAGAAGGACTGGTGCTTGGAGCTTTCTTT
NA TRBJ2-7 NA TRBV5-8 CASSLGGDYEQYF TGTGCCAGCAGCTTGGGTGGAGACTACGAGCAGTACTTC
TRBD1 TRBJ1-2 few TRBV24-1 CATSDSVTGIFGYTF TGTGCCACCAGTGATTCCGTGACAGGGATCTTTGGCTACACCTTC
NA TRBJ1-3 NA TRBV6-5 CASSYVGEGGNTIYF TGTGCCAGCAGTTACGTAGGGGAAGGAGGAAACACCATATATTTT
TRBD2 TRBJ2-7 NA TRBV28 CASRPRGGYEQYF TGTGCCAGCAGACCTCGCGGGGGCTACGAGCAGTACTTC
NA TRBJ1-2 NA TRBV10-3 CAISEGGAANYGYTF TGTGCCATCAGTGAGGGTGGGGCTGCGAACTATGGCTACACCTTC
TRBD2 TRBJ2-5 NA TRBV6-2/TRBV6-3 CASSYHGAGEETQYF TGTGCCAGCAGTTACCATGGAGCGGGAGAAGAGACCCAGTACTTC